The clone carrying this T cell receptor (beta chain) was observed many times. Its antigen remains unidentified. Trimming took 6 bases from V and 0 from J, leaving 11 bases between them. Germline CDR1 reads SQVTM; CDR2 reads ANQGSEA. The CDR3 sequence is 13 residues long. This sample is drawn from a study of identical twins. Whole-study findings and limits: Excess sharing by twins proved weaker in beta out-of-frame sequences.

TCRdb redid the calling of the 5' RACE reads with MiXCR, one entry per CDR3 protein. The repertoire has hundreds of thousands of distinct CDR3 sequences, 5.5% to 6.5% of them found once; the top ten carry around 1.9%. The TCR comes from a man aged 18 to 30 in good health. Sequenced: naive T cells sorted from blood. The rearrangement links TRBV29-1 to TRBJ1-1, with TRBD1 as a possible D gene (6 bases). The CDR3 nucleotides are TGCAGCGTCGGGGGGGCCTTGAACACTGAAGCTTTCTTT. This encodes CSVGGALNTEAFF.